The 27 T cell receptor beta chains below come from one sample, sequenced in a study of cytomegalovirus exposure and HLA in healthy donors (dated by TCRdb to about 2017). Receptor libraries were prepared by the immunoSEQ multiplex PCR assay. A mixture of 60 forward primers for TCR Vbeta segments and 13 reverse primers for TCR Jbeta segments was used in the multiplex PCR. In its TCRdb copy, this immuneACCESS table keeps in-frame sequences only and misses some clones. Where compared with another copy, unresolved V genes explain less than half of these, and the others have no known cause. The table for this sample lists 150,000 to 200,000 clones; around three quarters of them were counted only once. Together, the top ten hold more than 0.55% of the sample. The source material was PBMCs. All receptors derive from a woman aged 40 to 49 in good health and CMV-seronegative.

This chain joins TRBV5-4 and TRBJ2-5; 12 bases agree with TRBD2. This CDR3 has 16 amino acids. V trimming: 4 bases; J trimming: 2 bases; junction bases outside the gene matches: 6. Germline V gene data show CDR1 as SGHNT and CDR2 as YYREEE (reference sequence). The chain's CDR3 is CASSPASGRAQETQYF. CDR3 DNA sequence: TGTGCCAGCAGCCCGGCTAGCGGGAGGGCGCAAGAGACCCAGTACTTC.

The CDR3 DNA is TGCGCCAGCAGCTTGTTAGGGGGCGCGGATACGCAGTATTTT. This codes for CASSLLGGADTQYF. The chain has TRBV5-1 and TRBJ2-3, with 7 bases that match TRBD1. The J segment lost 6 bases and the V segment lost 1 base, leaving 5 bases of the junction unmatched. Germline lookup yields CDR1 SGHRS and CDR2 YFSETQ. This CDR3 is built from 14 residues.

This clone turned up a few times. The gene calls are TRBV7-2 and TRBJ2-7, with 7 bases aligning to TRBD1. Germline V gene data show CDR1 as SGHTA and CDR2 as FQGNSA. V lost 3 bases, J lost 4 bases, and 9 bases stayed unmatched. The CDR3 sequence is 15 residues long. The CDR3 sequence is CASSFRRGQGYEQYF. In nucleotides, the CDR3 is TGTGCCAGCAGCTTTAGAAGGGGGCAGGGGTACGAGCAGTACTTC.

The count of this clone is one. CDR3 loop: CASSLGAGADNEQFF. The CDR3 bases are TGTGCCAGCAGCTTAGGGGCGGGAGCAGACAATGAGCAGTTCTTC. The chain employs TRBV7-2 and TRBJ2-1; 7 bases align to TRBD2. Germline loops: CDR1 SGHTA, CDR2 FQGNSA. This CDR3 comprises 15 residues. After removal of 1 base from V and 5 bases from J, the junction contained 5 bases not matched to a gene.

V usage is TRBV28 and J usage is TRBJ2-5; D call uncertain. This CDR3 region has 12 residues. V was shortened by 6 bases and J by 5 bases, with 10 bases between the two germline ends. Germline V gene sequence: CDR1 MDHEN, CDR2 SYDVKM. The CDR3 sequence: CASSADKETQYF. CDR3 DNA sequence: TGTGCCAGCAGCGCAGACAAGGAGACCCAGTACTTC.

CDR3 loop: CASSQNRGEQYF. DNA of the CDR3: TGTGCCAGCAGTCAAAATCGCGGGGAGCAGTACTTC. V gene TRBV28 combines with J gene TRBJ2-7, with D perhaps TRBD2 (5 bases). CDR3 length: 12 amino acids. The V gene's germline CDR1 is MDHEN and CDR2 SYDVKM. Trimming took 5 bases from V and 7 from J, leaving 12 bases between them.

This clone was seen once. The chain employs TRBV6-6 and TRBJ1-1; tentatively, D is TRBD1 (5 bases). This CDR3 spans 13 amino acids. With 7 bases removed from V and 0 bases from J, the gap between germline ends came to 9 bases. Germline-derived CDR1 and CDR2 are MNHNY and SVGAGI (reference sequence). This chain's CDR3 is CASMEGMNTEAFF. The CDR3 nucleotides read TGTGCCAGCATGGAGGGGATGAACACTGAAGCTTTCTTT.

The rearrangement uses TRBV5-1 and TRBJ2-7; no clear D gene. V was shortened by 0 bases and J by 0 bases, with 10 bases between the two germline ends. Germline V gene sequence: CDR1 SGHRS, CDR2 YFSETQ. The CDR3 is 15 amino acids. CDR3 coding DNA: TGCGCCAGCAGCTTGGATGGTACACGCTCCTACGAGCAGTACTTC. Translating it yields CASSLDGTRSYEQYF.

This clone was detected only a few times. The chain joins TRBV6-1 to TRBJ1-6; D is uncertain. Germline V gene data show CDR1 as MNHNS and CDR2 as SASEGT. The CDR3 is made up of 13 amino acids. Deletions cut 4 bases from V and 10 bases from J, with 11 bases between. The chain's CDR3 is CASSVGVHSPLHF. DNA for the CDR3: TGTGCCAGCAGTGTCGGGGTACACTCACCCCTCCACTTT.

The chain uses TRBV11-3 and TRBJ2-5; 13 bases fit TRBD2. The CDR3 sequence is 16 residues long. Germline trimming cut 1 base from V and 5 bases from J; bases unmatched to any gene: 4. Germline V gives CDR1 SGHNT, CDR2 YENEEA. The CDR3 loop is CASSLVGLAGEETQYF. In nucleotides, the CDR3 is TGTGCCAGCAGCTTAGTAGGACTAGCGGGAGAGGAGACCCAGTACTTC.

CDR3 coding DNA: TGCGCCAGCAGCCGTGATAGCGGGCCAAGCACAGATACGCAGTATTTT. Translation gives CASSRDSGPSTDTQYF. The chain employs TRBV5-1 and TRBJ2-3, with 7 bases matching TRBD2. The CDR3 spans 16 residues. The trim removed 4 bases at V and 0 bases at J, leaving 8 bases unmatched. The germline gives CDR1 SGHRS, CDR2 YFSETQ.

The chain is built from TRBV11-2 and TRBJ1-1; D ambiguous. Between the trimmed V and J ends, which lost 1 base and 2 bases, there was a span of 11 bases. CDR3 length equals 15 residues. Germline assignment: CDR1 SGHAT and CDR2 FQNNGV. The CDR3 DNA follows: TGTGCCAGCAGCTTAGCTACGGGATCTAACACTGAAGCTTTCTTT. Translated: CASSLATGSNTEAFF.

This clone was found a few times. The chain links TRBV2 to TRBJ1-1, with TRBD1 matching over 9 bases. Germline V CDR1 and CDR2: SNHLY, FYNNEI. The ends lost 7 bases at V and 3 bases at J; junction bases unmatched: 3. This CDR3 comprises 13 residues. The CDR3 protein is CASKWTGDTEAFF. The CDR3 DNA sequence: TGTGCCAGCAAATGGACAGGGGACACTGAAGCTTTCTTT. Drawing the rest from reference TRBV2 and TRBJ1-1, the complete variable domain is EPEVTQTPSHQVTQMGQEVILRCVPISNHLYFYWYRQILGQKVEFLVSFYNNEISEKSEIFDDQFSVERPDGSNFTLKIRSTKLEDSAMYFCASKWTGDTEAFFGQGTRLTVV.

The J gene is TRBJ1-3, the V gene TRBV6-1; D is perhaps TRBD1 (5 bases). This CDR3 is built from 15 residues. Germline CDR1 reads MNHNS; CDR2 reads SASEGT. V was trimmed by 4 bases and J by 5 bases, leaving 15 bases between them. CDR3 nucleotides: TGTGCCAGCAGTGTTCAGGGAGGAGGGCGAAACACCATATATTTT. Protein product: CASSVQGGGRNTIYF.

This clone was picked up a small number of times. The chain carries TRBV6-1 and TRBJ1-1; D gene ambiguous. The CDR3 runs 13 residues. V lost 10 bases and J lost 5, with 17 bases in between. Germline CDR1 reads MNHNS; CDR2 reads SASEGT. The chain's CDR3 is CATGGVGRTEAFF. The CDR3 DNA sequence: TGTGCCACCGGTGGAGTTGGGAGGACTGAAGCTTTCTTT.

The chain uses TRBV10-1 and TRBJ2-5, with D perhaps matching TRBD1 (5 bases). The J call may be incorrect, as the DNA end agrees better with TRBJ2-7. This CDR3 has 13 amino acids. CDR1 is WNHNN, CDR2 SYGVQD, per germline (reference sequence). CDR3: CASSERGPYEQYF. DNA for the CDR3: TGCGCCAGCAGTGAAAGGGGCCCCTACGAGCAGTACTTC.

This rearrangement joins TRBV5-1 to TRBJ2-1; 8 positions match TRBD1. Germline lookup yields CDR1 SGHRS and CDR2 YFSETQ. The CDR3 has 15 residues. After removal of 3 bases from V and 4 bases from J, the junction contained 6 bases not matched to a gene. This CDR3 is CASSYGQGPYNEQFF. CDR3 bases: TGCGCCAGCAGCTACGGACAGGGCCCTTACAATGAGCAGTTCTTC.

The V call is TRBV5-4, the J call TRBJ2-5; maybe TRBD2 (5 bases). Trimming took off 4 bases at V and 2 bases at J, with 15 bases between the two ends. There are 15 residues in the CDR3. Germline values: CDR1 SGHNT, CDR2 YYREEE (reference sequence). CDR3 residues: CASSPELRAQETQYF. The CDR3 DNA reads as TGTGCCAGCAGCCCCGAATTGCGGGCGCAAGAGACCCAGTACTTC.

This chain connects TRBV10-1 to TRBJ2-7, with TRBD2 matching over 13 bases. This CDR3 has 19 amino acids. The germline V gene has CDR1 WNHNN and CDR2 SYGVQD (reference sequence). V was clipped by 6 bases and J by 0 bases; unmatched bases: 14. As DNA, the CDR3 is TGCGCCAGCAGACTCTCGGGACTAGCGGGAAAGTCATCCTCCTACGAGCAGTACTTC. It encodes CASRLSGLAGKSSSYEQYF.

The chain carries TRBV4-1 and TRBJ2-1, with D uncertain. This CDR3 contains 16 residues. CDR1 MGHRA and CDR2 YSYEKL come from the germline V gene. V was pared by 0 bases and J by 5 bases, with 14 bases between. CDR3 residues: CASSQESASWDNEQFF. The DNA for the CDR3 is TGCGCCAGCAGCCAAGAATCGGCTAGTTGGGACAATGAGCAGTTCTTC.

The chain combines TRBV21-1 with TRBJ2-7; the table's D call, TRBD1, was not checked against the DNA. TRBV21-1 has pseudogene status. This CDR3 has 14 residues. Here the CDR3 DNA reads TGTGCCAGCAGCAAAGTCGACAGGGACTACGAGCAGTACTTC. Its translation: CASSKVDRDYEQYF.

V gene TRBV25-1 combines with J gene TRBJ2-1; D might be TRBD2 (7 bases). Germline CDR1 and CDR2: MGHDK and SYGVNS. The V end was cut by 0 bases, the J end by 8 bases, with 17 bases between. This CDR3 is 16 amino acids long. The CDR3 sequence: CASSEYMGGLMDEQFF. The CDR3 DNA sequence: TGTGCCAGCAGTGAATATATGGGGGGGCTGATGGATGAGCAGTTCTTC.

This CDR3 is CASRGLREGNYGYTF. CDR3 DNA: TGTGCCAGCCGGGGGCTTCGGGAGGGAAACTATGGCTACACCTTC. The genes are TRBV6-5 and TRBJ1-2, with a possible D match to TRBD1 (6 bases). Trimming left V 8 bases short and J 2 bases short, with 18 bases between. Germline assignment: CDR1 MNHEY and CDR2 SVGAGI. The CDR3 covers 15 residues.

The CDR3 reads CASSLSGGTQYF. The CDR3, as DNA: TGTGCCAGCAGCTTATCCGGGGGGACCCAGTACTTC. The rearrangement uses TRBV7-6 and TRBJ2-5; D is possibly TRBD2 (6 bases). V lost 2 bases to trimming and J lost 7 bases, with 8 bases between them. Germline-derived CDR1 and CDR2 are SGHVS and FNYEAQ. The CDR3 is made up of 12 amino acids.

This clone occurred a few times. The V call is TRBV2, the J call TRBJ2-1; D gene uncertain. CDR3 size: 14 residues. V lost 4 bases and J lost 8, with 15 bases in between. Germline CDR1 is SNHLY and CDR2 is FYNNEI. CDR3 loop: CASSGRLFTDEQFF. DNA for the CDR3: TGTGCCAGCAGTGGGCGGCTATTTACGGATGAGCAGTTCTTC.

The chain links TRBV11-3 to TRBJ2-1; TRBD1 agrees at 7 bases. The CDR3 has 14 residues. The germline V gene encodes CDR1 SGHNT and CDR2 YENEEA. Trimming cost V 9 bases and J 3 bases; bases outside gene matches: 8. The CDR3 DNA reads as TGTGCCAGTAGCCGGGACAGCGACTACAATGAGCAGTTCTTC. Amino acids: CASSRDSDYNEQFF.

This clone was detected a few times. The genes are TRBV6-1 and TRBJ2-2, with 9 bases lining up with TRBD1. The CDR3 contains 14 residues. V was clipped by 6 bases and J by 7 bases; unmatched bases: 6. Germline CDR1 reads MNHNS; CDR2 reads SASEGT. CDR3 sequence: CASRGQGQIGELFF. CDR3 in DNA: TGTGCCAGCAGGGGACAGGGTCAAATCGGGGAGCTGTTTTTT.